Below are 31 T cell receptor beta chains sequenced from a single sample in a study of neurological immune-mediated disorders. TCRdb passed the 5' RACE reads through MiXCR, listing each CDR3 protein once. The sample shows tens of thousands of distinct CDR3 sequences, approximately 5.3% of them seen only once. The sequenced sample was PBMCs. These receptors were obtained from a human donor with multiple sclerosis. The donor label of this sample is uncertain.

This clonotype was counted at least ten times. The CDR3 reads CASSQVDRGQREKLFF. The CDR3 DNA follows: TGCGCCAGCAGCCAAGTCGACAGGGGGCAACGGGAAAAACTGTTTTTT. The chain has TRBV4-1 and TRBJ1-4; 10 bases fit TRBD1. The length of the CDR3 is 16 residues. The V gene end was trimmed by 1 base and the J gene end by 8 bases; junction bases not matched to a gene: 7. Germline V CDR1 and CDR2: MGHRA, YSYEKL.

This clonotype was picked up many times. The chain combines TRBV7-9 with TRBJ2-1; tentatively, D is TRBD1 or TRBD2 (5 bases each). Trimming took 3 bases from V and 8 from J, leaving 11 bases between them. The CDR3 is 13 amino acids. Per germline, CDR1 SEHNR and CDR2 FQNEAQ (reference sequence). The CDR3 DNA sequence: TGTGCCAGCAGCTTGGGGGACGTAGATGAGCAGTTCTTC. As protein: CASSLGDVDEQFF.

Many counts were recorded for this clonotype. V and J are TRBV9 and TRBJ2-2; 15 nucleotides match TRBD2. V shed 3 bases, J shed 2 bases, and the junction held 5 bases outside the gene matches. This CDR3 spans 18 amino acids. Germline V gene lookup returns CDR1 SGDLS and CDR2 YYNGEE. The chain's CDR3 is CASSAWTSGGANTGELFF. The CDR3 DNA is TGTGCCAGCAGCGCCTGGACTAGCGGGGGGGCCAACACCGGGGAGCTGTTTTTT.

This clonotype was picked up many times. This chain joins TRBV20-1 and TRBJ1-2, with a weak D call TRBD1 (6 bases). Trimming shortened V by 6 bases and J by 3 bases, and 20 bases separated the two germline ends. Germline CDR1 DFQATT, CDR2 SNEGSKA (reference sequence). The CDR3 length is 15 residues. CDR3 in DNA: TGCAGTGCCACTGACAGGCTCAATCCGGACTATGGCTACACCTTC. Protein sequence: CSATDRLNPDYGYTF.

This clonotype occurred many times. This chain uses TRBV10-3 with TRBJ1-4; perhaps TRBD1 as D (6 bases). Trimming cost V 3 bases and J 3 bases, with 11 bases left between them. Germline V gives CDR1 ENHRY, CDR2 SYGVKD. This CDR3 has 15 amino acids. DNA of the CDR3: TGTGCCATCAGTGAAATGGGACACGCTAATGAAAAACTGTTTTTT. This codes for CAISEMGHANEKLFF.

This clonotype has ten or more counts. The genes are TRBV12-3 or TRBV12-4 and TRBJ1-2; 7 nucleotides agree with TRBD1. The junction had 5 bases not matched to a gene; V was cut back by 3 bases and J by 7 bases. This CDR3 region has 13 residues. CDR3 sequence: CASSFKGAGGYTF. DNA of the CDR3: TGTGCCAGCAGTTTTAAGGGGGCTGGTGGCTACACCTTC.

This clonotype has only a few counts. The chain uses TRBV18 and TRBJ1-5, with a tentative D call TRBD1 (5 bases). Trimming left V 3 bases short and J 2 bases short, with 14 bases between. The germline V gene encodes CDR1 KGHSH and CDR2 LQKENI. The CDR3 runs 16 residues. The CDR3 loop is CASSPRGDPGNQPQHF. The CDR3 nucleotides are TGTGCCAGCTCACCTAGAGGGGACCCTGGCAATCAGCCCCAGCATTTT. The variable domain in full, completed from reference TRBV18 and TRBJ1-5, reads NAGVMQNPRHLVRRRGQEARLRCSPMKGHSHVYWYRQLPEEGLKFMVYLQKENIIDESGMPKERFSAEFPKEGPSILRIQQVVRGDSAAYFCASSPRGDPGNQPQHFGDGTRLSIL.

This clonotype was observed many times. This sequence joins TRBV11-2 and TRBJ2-7; D is unclear. CDR3 length equals 15 residues. Germline V gives CDR1 SGHAT, CDR2 FQNNGV. The germline V and J ends were trimmed by 6 bases and 3 bases, with 18 bases remaining between them. The DNA of the CDR3 is TGTGCCAGCAGAGCGAGCAGGTATACTCGCTACGAGCAGTACTTC. It encodes CASRASRYTRYEQYF.

This clonotype was observed at least ten times. This chain uses TRBV4-1 with TRBJ2-3, with TRBD1 identical over 8 bases. CDR3 length: 15 amino acids. CDR1 MGHRA and CDR2 YSYEKL come from the germline V gene. Trimming cost V 4 bases and J 3 bases; bases outside gene matches: 6. The CDR3 DNA reads TGCGCCAGCAGCCTTGGACAGGGAGTGACAGATACGCAGTATTTT. Protein product: CASSLGQGVTDTQYF.

This clonotype has ten or more counts. The J gene is TRBJ1-4, the V gene TRBV20-1; D ambiguous. This CDR3 spans 17 amino acids. The germline V gene encodes CDR1 DFQATT and CDR2 SNEGSKA (reference sequence). V dropped 6 bases and J dropped 7 bases, with 27 bases sitting between them. CDR3 protein: CSAPTKIHSLSFEKLFF. CDR3 DNA sequence: TGCAGTGCCCCGACAAAAATACACAGCCTGAGTTTTGAAAAACTGTTTTTT.

This clonotype has at least ten counts. This chain connects TRBV29-1 to TRBJ1-4; unclear D gene. The germline V and J ends were trimmed by 0 bases and 4 bases, with 12 bases remaining between them. Germline assignment: CDR1 SQVTM and CDR2 ANQGSEA. CDR3 size: 15 residues. The CDR3 DNA is TGCAGCGTTGAAGACAGGCGGGCCTTTAATGAAAAACTGTTTTTT. It translates to CSVEDRRAFNEKLFF.

Ten or more counts support this clonotype. This sequence joins TRBV7-3 and TRBJ2-7; D is uncertain. Germline values: CDR1 SGHTA, CDR2 FQGTGA. Trimming left V 2 bases short and J 6 bases short, with 11 bases between. The CDR3 spans 13 residues. The CDR3 nucleotides read TGTGCCAGCAGCTTAGAGCCGAGGACCGAGCAGTACTTC. Translated: CASSLEPRTEQYF.

This clonotype came up many times. The chain employs TRBV5-8 and TRBJ2-6, with D tentatively TRBD1 (5 bases). The V gene's germline CDR1 is SGHTS and CDR2 YDEGEE. The V and J ends lost 0 bases and 0 bases respectively, with 10 bases between them. This CDR3 is built from 17 residues. CDR3 sequence (DNA): TGTGCCAGCAGCTTGGTCCGACAGTACTCTGGGGCCAACGTCCTGACTTTC. Translated: CASSLVRQYSGANVLTF.

In its sample, this clonotype was seen a few times. The V gene is TRBV7-3, the J gene TRBJ2-3; 12 bases are a match to TRBD2. Germline CDR1 reads SGHTA; CDR2 reads FQGTGA. The CDR3 is 14 residues long. V trimming: 5 bases; J trimming: 11 bases; junction bases outside the gene matches: 8. The DNA for the CDR3 is TGTGCCAGCAGCCCACGAGCTAGCGGGGGGGGGCAGTATTTT. Its protein product is CASSPRASGGGQYF.

This clonotype was found a few times. The rearrangement joins TRBV4-3 to TRBJ2-7; either TRBD1 or TRBD2 may fit D (5 bases each). Germline V gene data show CDR1 as LGHNA and CDR2 as YSLEER. The CDR3 has 15 residues. Deletions cut 0 bases from V and 2 bases from J, with 11 bases between. As DNA, the CDR3 is TGCGCCAGCAGCCAAGATCGGGGCGGCCCCTACGAGCAGTACTTC. It translates to CASSQDRGGPYEQYF.

This clonotype was picked up many times. The CDR3 sequence is CASSQVRGQGALSNYGYTF. For the CDR3, the DNA is TGCGCCAGCAGCCAAGTAAGGGGACAGGGGGCTTTATCTAACTATGGCTACACCTTC. The V call is TRBV4-1, the J call TRBJ1-2; 12 nucleotides line up with TRBD1. Germline V gives CDR1 MGHRA, CDR2 YSYEKL. The CDR3 totals 19 residues. V lost 1 base and J lost 0; bases outside the gene matches: 9.

This clonotype was seen ten or more times. The chain links TRBV5-5 to TRBJ2-2; 9 bases are a match to TRBD2. CDR3 length: 17 amino acids. The J segment lost 3 bases and the V segment lost 1 base, leaving 7 bases of the junction unmatched. Germline-derived CDR1 and CDR2 are SGHKS and YYEKEE (reference sequence). The CDR3: CASSLWLAGAHTGELFF. The CDR3 DNA is TGTGCCAGCAGCTTGTGGTTAGCGGGGGCCCACACCGGGGAGCTGTTTTTT.

The rearrangement links TRBV5-1 to TRBJ1-1, with D unclear. The CDR3 has 16 residues. The V gene's germline CDR1 is SGHRS and CDR2 YFSETQ. The ends were cut back, 4 bases at V and 0 bases at J, with 16 bases in the middle. The DNA of the CDR3 is TGCGCCAGCAGCCCCCTCCCTCCCCAGGTGAACACTGAAGCTTTCTTT. Its protein is CASSPLPPQVNTEAFF.

This clonotype was found many times. The chain recombines TRBV4-2 with TRBJ2-3; perhaps TRBD2 as D (7 bases). The germline gives CDR1 LGHNA, CDR2 YNFKEQ. CDR3 length: 15 amino acids. Deletions cut 1 base from V and 4 bases from J, with 12 bases between. CDR3 loop: CASSQGRGAPDTQYF. In DNA form, the CDR3 reads TGTGCCAGCAGCCAAGGCCGGGGGGCCCCAGATACGCAGTATTTT.

This clonotype was detected many times. This chain links TRBV12-3 or TRBV12-4 with TRBJ2-7; D is perhaps TRBD1 (6 bases). Trimming took off 6 bases at V and 4 bases at J, with 16 bases between the two ends. This CDR3 comprises 14 residues. Here the CDR3 reads CASSSGTGSYEQYF. CDR3 nucleotides: TGTGCCAGCAGCTCGGGTACAGGGTCGTACGAGCAGTACTTC.

In this sample, this clonotype turned up many times. This chain uses TRBV27 with TRBJ2-1; a weak D match, TRBD1 (5 bases). The germline gives CDR1 MNHEY, CDR2 SMNVEV (reference sequence). The CDR3 covers 15 residues. Trimming shortened V by 5 bases and J by 0 bases, and 11 bases separated the two germline ends. The CDR3 loop reads CASSKGDSSYNEQFF. CDR3 nucleotide sequence: TGTGCCAGCAGTAAAGGGGATAGCTCCTACAATGAGCAGTTCTTC.

This clonotype was found many times. The rearrangement links TRBV10-3 to TRBJ2-1; D is uncertain. CDR3 size: 16 residues. Germline values: CDR1 ENHRY, CDR2 SYGVKD. V was pared by 0 bases and J by 0 bases, with 9 bases between. The CDR3 DNA sequence: TGTGCCATCAGTGAGTCGACCGGGTCCTCCTACAATGAGCAGTTCTTC. This translates into CAISESTGSSYNEQFF.

This clonotype was found many times. J is TRBJ2-3 and V is TRBV29-1, with 12 bases matching TRBD2. Germline assignment: CDR1 SQVTM and CDR2 ANQGSEA. Germline trimming cut 4 bases from V and 2 bases from J; bases unmatched to any gene: 10. This CDR3 has 17 residues. CDR3 coding DNA: TGCAGCGTTGCGTCCCCTAGCGGGGGGGCCGTCACAGATACGCAGTATTTT. Translated, it gives CSVASPSGGAVTDTQYF.

This clonotype has at least ten counts. The chain carries TRBV5-6 and TRBJ2-3; 8 bases are a match to TRBD1. Germline loops: CDR1 SGHDT, CDR2 YYEEEE. The CDR3 sequence is 14 residues long. Trimming at V came to 4 bases and at J to 3 bases, leaving 4 bases not matched to a gene. CDR3 loop: CASSVRQGTDTQYF. The CDR3, as DNA: TGTGCCAGCAGCGTACGACAGGGGACAGATACGCAGTATTTT.

This clonotype showed up many times. The chain uses TRBV5-1 and TRBJ1-1; possible D gene TRBD1, 5 bases. Trimming removed 0 bases from V and 7 bases from J, with 10 bases in between. The CDR3 consists of 13 residues. CDR1 is SGHRS and CDR2 is YFSETQ in the germline V gene. DNA for the CDR3: TGCGCCAGCAGCTTGGGCGGGGGAAATGAAGCTTTCTTT. Its protein is CASSLGGGNEAFF.

This clonotype was counted many times. The gene calls are TRBV5-5 and TRBJ1-3; no reliable D call. The V end lost 0 bases, the J end lost 4 bases, and 8 bases lay between the germline ends. Germline V lookup: CDR1 SGHKS, CDR2 YYEKEE (reference sequence). The CDR3 spans 14 residues. The CDR3 DNA reads as TGTGCCAGCAGCTTGGACCGTATGGGAAACACCATATATTTT. It codes for CASSLDRMGNTIYF.

Many counts were recorded for this clonotype. The chain carries TRBV5-1 and TRBJ2-7; either TRBD1 or TRBD2 may supply D (6 bases each). The germline V gene encodes CDR1 SGHRS and CDR2 YFSETQ. Trimming took 0 bases from V and 7 from J, leaving 20 bases between them. CDR3 length: 16 amino acids. The CDR3 reads CASSLVGGASRGEQYF. In DNA form, the CDR3 reads TGCGCCAGCAGCTTGGTCGGGGGCGCGTCCCGGGGAGAGCAGTACTTC.

This clonotype was detected many times. The chain combines TRBV5-6 with TRBJ1-1; a weak D match, TRBD1 (5 bases). The CDR3 is 16 amino acids. The germline V gene encodes CDR1 SGHDT and CDR2 YYEEEE. Trimming took 5 bases from V and 2 from J, leaving 19 bases between them. The CDR3 DNA follows: TGTGCCAGCAGTCTGGTGTGGGGGGGGATTAACACTGAAGCTTTCTTT. Amino acid sequence: CASSLVWGGINTEAFF.

Many counts were recorded for this clonotype. The chain recombines TRBV7-6 with TRBJ2-3, with unresolved D. The CDR3 runs to 14 residues. The V and J ends lost 5 bases and 4 bases respectively, with 13 bases between them. The germline gives CDR1 SGHVS, CDR2 FNYEAQ. DNA of the CDR3: TGTGCCAGCAGCCGCGCTTCGGCCCCAGATACGCAGTATTTT. Translated: CASSRASAPDTQYF.

There are many counts of this clonotype. This chain links TRBV7-9 with TRBJ2-5; maybe TRBD2 (6 bases). This CDR3 contains 16 residues. V was shortened by 4 bases and J by 2 bases, with 17 bases between the two germline ends. Germline V gene data show CDR1 as SEHNR and CDR2 as FQNEAQ (reference sequence). The DNA of the CDR3 is TGTGCCAGCAGCTCGCCCGTCGACGGGGGTCAAGAGACCCAGTACTTC. It codes for CASSSPVDGGQETQYF.

This clonotype was counted many times. An end of the junction does not agree with germline; a read error may underlie this. The chain couples TRBV14 to TRBJ1-3; D gene unclear. The CDR3 is made up of 16 amino acids. Per germline, CDR1 SGHDN and CDR2 FVKESK. The chain's CDR3 is CASTQGPTARGNTIYF. DNA of the CDR3: TGTGCCAGCACCCAAGGGCCTACAGCGAGAGGAAACACCATATATTTT. Full variable domain (remainder filled in from reference TRBV14 and TRBJ1-3): EAGVTQFPSHSVIEKGQTVTLRCDPISGHDNLYWYRRVMGKEIKFLLHFVKESKQDESGMPNNRFLAERTGGTYSTLKVQPAELEDSGVYFCASTQGPTARGNTIYFGEGSWLTVV.